The entry that follows covers one T cell receptor (beta chain) sequence. These data belong to a study of blood T cell repertoires in COVID-19. Self-reported history from a screening survey and questionnaire set each donor's cohort. CDR1 and CDR2 (germline): GTSNPN, SVGIG (reference sequence). Deletions cut 2 bases from V and 9 bases from J, with 14 bases between. The CDR3 spans 13 residues. Data came from immunoSEQ multiplex PCR; TCRdb stores just in-frame clones and leaves some out. The table includes some 200,000 clones, roughly 84% detected once. This sequence originates from a man aged 25 to 40 in a cohort exposed to, infected with or recovered from COVID-19 (not recorded which). The V and J genes are TRBV30 and TRBJ1-5; D uncertain. Sequenced: PBMCs or T cells enriched from blood (not recorded which). In DNA, the CDR3 is TGTGCCTGGAGTCTGGGCCCCCGGGGGCCCCAGCATTTT. It is translated as CAWSLGPRGPQHF.